The following is a TCR beta chain sequence with its context. The data were obtained in a study of blood T cell repertoires in COVID-19. Study context: PBMCs, B-cell-depleted T cells, or T cells provided the cDNA or gDNA that made up the material.

This study enrolled people aged about 18 to 100 from about 26 US geographic areas. Assignments of participants to cohorts depended upon their own reported clinical history. The length of the CDR3 is 14 residues. Germline assignment: CDR1 MNHEY and CDR2 SVGAGI. The ends were cut back, 0 bases at V and 4 bases at J, with 10 bases in the middle. The protocol was immunoSEQ multiplex PCR, while the TCRdb copy is restricted to in-frame clones and leaves out a portion. The sample lists a few hundred thousand clones, roughly 84% occurring once. Sequencing was performed on PBMCs or T cells enriched from blood (not recorded which). This chain joins TRBV6-5 and TRBJ2-7; unclear D gene. The sequence came from a man aged 30 to 39 in a cohort exposed to, infected with or recovered from COVID-19 (not recorded which). The CDR3 DNA reads as TGTGCCAGCAGTTACTCGACTTCTAGATACGAGCAGTACTTC. Translated: CASSYSTSRYEQYF.